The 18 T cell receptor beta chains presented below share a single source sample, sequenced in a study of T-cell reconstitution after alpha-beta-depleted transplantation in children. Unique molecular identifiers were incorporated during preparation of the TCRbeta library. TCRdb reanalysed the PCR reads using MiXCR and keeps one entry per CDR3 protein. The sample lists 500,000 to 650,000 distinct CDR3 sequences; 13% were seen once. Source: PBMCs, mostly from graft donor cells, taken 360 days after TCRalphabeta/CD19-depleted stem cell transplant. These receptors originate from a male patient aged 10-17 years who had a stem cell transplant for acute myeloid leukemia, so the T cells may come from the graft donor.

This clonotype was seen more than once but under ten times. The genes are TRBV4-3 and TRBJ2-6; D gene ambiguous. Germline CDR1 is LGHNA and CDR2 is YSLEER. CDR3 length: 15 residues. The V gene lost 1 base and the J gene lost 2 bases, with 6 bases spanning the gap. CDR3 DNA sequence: TGCGCCAGCAGCCAAGTAGGGCCTGGGGCCAACGTCCTGACTTTC. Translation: CASSQVGPGANVLTF.

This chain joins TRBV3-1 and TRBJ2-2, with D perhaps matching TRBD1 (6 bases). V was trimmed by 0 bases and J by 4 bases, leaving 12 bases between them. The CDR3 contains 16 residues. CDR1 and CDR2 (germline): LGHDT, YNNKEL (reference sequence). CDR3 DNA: TGTGCCAGCAGCCAAGAATGGGGGCTGGTCACCGGGGAGCTGTTTTTT. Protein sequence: CASSQEWGLVTGELFF.

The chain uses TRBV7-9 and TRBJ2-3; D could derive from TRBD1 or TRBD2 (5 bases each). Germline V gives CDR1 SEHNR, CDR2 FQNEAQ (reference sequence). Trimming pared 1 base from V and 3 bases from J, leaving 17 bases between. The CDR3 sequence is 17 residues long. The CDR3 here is CASSLVGRPHPTDTQYF. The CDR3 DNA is TGTGCCAGCAGCTTAGTGGGACGTCCCCATCCAACAGATACGCAGTATTTT.

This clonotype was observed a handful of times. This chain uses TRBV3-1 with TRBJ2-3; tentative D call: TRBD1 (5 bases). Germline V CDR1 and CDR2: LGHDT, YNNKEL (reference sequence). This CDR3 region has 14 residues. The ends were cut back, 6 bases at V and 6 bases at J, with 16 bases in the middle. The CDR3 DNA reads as TGTGCCAGCAGGGACCCGTTTAGGGGCGATACGCAGTATTTT. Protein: CASRDPFRGDTQYF.

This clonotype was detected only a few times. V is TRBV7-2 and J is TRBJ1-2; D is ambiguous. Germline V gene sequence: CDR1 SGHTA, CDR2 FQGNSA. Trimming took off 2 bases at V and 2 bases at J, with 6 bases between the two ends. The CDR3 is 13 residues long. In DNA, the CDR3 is TGTGCCAGCAGCTTAAACAGAAACTATGGCTACACCTTC. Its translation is CASSLNRNYGYTF.

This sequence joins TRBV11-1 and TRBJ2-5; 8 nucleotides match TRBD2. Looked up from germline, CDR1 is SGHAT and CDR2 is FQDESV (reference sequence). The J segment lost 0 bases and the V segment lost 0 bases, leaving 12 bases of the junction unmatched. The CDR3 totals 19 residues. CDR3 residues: CASSLAVLAVGMYQETQYF. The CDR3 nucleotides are TGTGCCAGCAGCTTAGCGGTACTAGCGGTGGGGATGTACCAAGAGACCCAGTACTTC.

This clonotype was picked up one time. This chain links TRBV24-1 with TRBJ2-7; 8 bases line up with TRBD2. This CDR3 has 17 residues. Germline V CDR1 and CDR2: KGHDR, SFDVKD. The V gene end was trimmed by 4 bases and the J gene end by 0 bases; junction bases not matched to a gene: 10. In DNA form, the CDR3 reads TGTGCCACCAGTGACTCAAGCGGGAGCCCGAACTCCTACGAGCAGTACTTC. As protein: CATSDSSGSPNSYEQYF.

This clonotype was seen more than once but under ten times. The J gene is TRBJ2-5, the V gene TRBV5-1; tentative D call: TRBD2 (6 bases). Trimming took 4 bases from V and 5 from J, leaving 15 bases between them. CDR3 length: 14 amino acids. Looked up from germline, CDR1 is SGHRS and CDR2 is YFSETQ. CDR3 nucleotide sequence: TGCGCCAGCAGCGCCAACGCGGGGTGGGAGACCCAGTACTTC. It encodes CASSANAGWETQYF.

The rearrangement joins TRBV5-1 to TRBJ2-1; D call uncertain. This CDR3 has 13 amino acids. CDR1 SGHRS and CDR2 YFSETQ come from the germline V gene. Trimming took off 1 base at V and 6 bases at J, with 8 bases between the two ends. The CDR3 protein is CASSLLGPNEQFF. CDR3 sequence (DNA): TGCGCCAGCAGCTTGCTAGGGCCCAATGAGCAGTTCTTC. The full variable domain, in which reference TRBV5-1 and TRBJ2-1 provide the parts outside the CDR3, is KAGVTQTPRYLIKTRGQQVTLSCSPISGHRSVSWYQQTPGQGLQFLFEYFSETQRNKGNFPGRFSGRQFSNSRSEMNVSTLELGDSALYLCASSLLGPNEQFFGPGTRLTVL.

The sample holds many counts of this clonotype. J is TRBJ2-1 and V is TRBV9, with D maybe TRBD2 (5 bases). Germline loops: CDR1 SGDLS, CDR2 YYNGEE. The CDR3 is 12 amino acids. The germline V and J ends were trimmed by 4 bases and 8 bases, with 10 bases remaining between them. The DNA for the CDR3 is TGTGCCAGCAGCCTTCCTAGCTATGAGCAGTTCTTC. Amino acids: CASSLPSYEQFF. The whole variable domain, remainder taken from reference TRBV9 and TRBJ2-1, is DSGVTQTPKHLITATGQRVTLRCSPRSGDLSVYWYQQSLDQGLQFLIQYYNGEERAKGNILERFSAQQFPDLHSELNLSSLELGDSALYFCASSLPSYEQFFGPGTRLTVL.

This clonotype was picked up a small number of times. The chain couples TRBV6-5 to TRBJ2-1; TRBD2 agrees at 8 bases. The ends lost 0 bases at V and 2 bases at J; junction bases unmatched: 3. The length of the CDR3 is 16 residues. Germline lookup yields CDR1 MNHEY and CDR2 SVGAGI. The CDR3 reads CASSYSGGRPYNEQFF. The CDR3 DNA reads TGTGCCAGCAGTTACTCGGGCGGGAGGCCCTACAATGAGCAGTTCTTC.

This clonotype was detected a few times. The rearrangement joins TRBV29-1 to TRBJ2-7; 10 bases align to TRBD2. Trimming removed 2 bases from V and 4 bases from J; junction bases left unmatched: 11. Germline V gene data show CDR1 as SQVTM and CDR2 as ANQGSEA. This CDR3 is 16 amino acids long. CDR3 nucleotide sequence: TGCAGCGTTGAACGCGATGGAGCGGGAGGGCGGTACGAGCAGTACTTC. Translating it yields CSVERDGAGGRYEQYF.

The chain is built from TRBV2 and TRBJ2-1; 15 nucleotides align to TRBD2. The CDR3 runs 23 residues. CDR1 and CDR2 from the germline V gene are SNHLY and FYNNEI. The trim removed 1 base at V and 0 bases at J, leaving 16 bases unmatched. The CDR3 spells CASSEDGLAGGPITHFSYNEQFF. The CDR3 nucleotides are TGTGCCAGCAGTGAAGATGGACTAGCGGGAGGGCCGATCACCCACTTCTCCTACAATGAGCAGTTCTTC.

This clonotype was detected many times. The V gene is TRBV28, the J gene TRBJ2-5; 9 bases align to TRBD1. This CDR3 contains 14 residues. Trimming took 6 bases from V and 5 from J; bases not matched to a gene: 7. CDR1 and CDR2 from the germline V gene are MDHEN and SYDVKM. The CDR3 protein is CASSLRQGEETQYF. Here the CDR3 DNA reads TGTGCCAGCAGCCTAAGACAGGGGGAGGAGACCCAGTACTTC.

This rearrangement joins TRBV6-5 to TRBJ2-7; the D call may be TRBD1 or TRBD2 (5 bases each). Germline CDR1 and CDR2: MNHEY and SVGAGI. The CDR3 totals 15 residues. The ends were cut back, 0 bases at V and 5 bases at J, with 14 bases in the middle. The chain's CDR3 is CASSYSISRGDEQYF. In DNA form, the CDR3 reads TGTGCCAGCAGTTACTCGATCAGCCGAGGGGACGAGCAGTACTTC.

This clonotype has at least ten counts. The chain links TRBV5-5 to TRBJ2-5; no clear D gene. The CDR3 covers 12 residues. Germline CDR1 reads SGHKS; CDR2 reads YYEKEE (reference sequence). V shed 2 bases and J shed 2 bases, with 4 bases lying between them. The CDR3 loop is CASSFSQETQYF. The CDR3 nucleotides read TGTGCCAGCAGCTTTTCTCAAGAGACCCAGTACTTC.

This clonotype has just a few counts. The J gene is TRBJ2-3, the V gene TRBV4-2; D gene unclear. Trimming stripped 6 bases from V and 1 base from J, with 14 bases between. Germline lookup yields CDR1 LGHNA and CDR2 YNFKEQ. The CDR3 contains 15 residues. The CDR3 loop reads CASSHLSQGTDTQYF. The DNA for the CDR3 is TGTGCCAGCAGTCACTTGAGTCAAGGCACAGATACGCAGTATTTT.

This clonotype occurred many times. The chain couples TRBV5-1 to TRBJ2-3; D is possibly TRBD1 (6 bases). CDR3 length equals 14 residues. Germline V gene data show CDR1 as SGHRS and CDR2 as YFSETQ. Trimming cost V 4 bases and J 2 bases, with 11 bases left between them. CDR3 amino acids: CASSPRGNTDTQYF. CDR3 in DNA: TGCGCCAGCAGCCCAAGGGGGAACACAGATACGCAGTATTTT.